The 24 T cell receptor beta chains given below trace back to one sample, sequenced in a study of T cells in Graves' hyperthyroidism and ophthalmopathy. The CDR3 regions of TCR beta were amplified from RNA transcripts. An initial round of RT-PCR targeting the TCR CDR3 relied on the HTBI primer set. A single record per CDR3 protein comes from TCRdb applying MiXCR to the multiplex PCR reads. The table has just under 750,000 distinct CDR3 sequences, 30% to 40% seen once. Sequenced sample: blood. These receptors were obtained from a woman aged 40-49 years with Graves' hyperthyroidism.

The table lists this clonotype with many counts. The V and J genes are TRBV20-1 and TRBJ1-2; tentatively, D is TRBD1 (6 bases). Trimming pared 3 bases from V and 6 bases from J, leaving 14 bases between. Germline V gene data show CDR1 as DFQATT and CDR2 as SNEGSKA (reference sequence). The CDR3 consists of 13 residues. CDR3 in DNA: TGCAGTGCTAGTTCCCAGGGGCGTGATGGCTACACCTTC. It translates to CSASSQGRDGYTF.

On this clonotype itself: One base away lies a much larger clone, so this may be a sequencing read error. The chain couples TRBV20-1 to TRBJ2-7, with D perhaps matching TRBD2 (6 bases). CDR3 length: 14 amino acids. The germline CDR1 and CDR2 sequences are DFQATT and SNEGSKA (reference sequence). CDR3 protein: CSADTGEGSYGQYF. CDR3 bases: TGCAGTGCCGACACGGGGGAAGGGTCCTACGGGCAGTACTTC.

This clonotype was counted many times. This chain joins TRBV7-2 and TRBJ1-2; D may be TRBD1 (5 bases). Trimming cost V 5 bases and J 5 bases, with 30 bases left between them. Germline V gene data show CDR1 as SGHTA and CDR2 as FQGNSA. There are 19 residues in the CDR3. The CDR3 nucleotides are TGTGCCAGCAGCAAGCCCGGGGCCGGACGGAGCTCGAGTGGGTATGGCTACACCTTC. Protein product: CASSKPGAGRSSSGYGYTF.

CDR3 nucleotide sequence: TGTGCCAGCACCCCGGGGGGGCTCCTAAGGAACACTGAAGCTTTCTTT. It encodes CASTPGGLLRNTEAFF. V usage is TRBV6-1 and J usage is TRBJ1-1; D possibly corresponds to TRBD1 (6 bases). From germline, CDR1 is MNHNS and CDR2 SASEGT. Trimming removed 7 bases at V and 1 base at J, with 19 bases between. The CDR3 loop spans 16 amino acids.

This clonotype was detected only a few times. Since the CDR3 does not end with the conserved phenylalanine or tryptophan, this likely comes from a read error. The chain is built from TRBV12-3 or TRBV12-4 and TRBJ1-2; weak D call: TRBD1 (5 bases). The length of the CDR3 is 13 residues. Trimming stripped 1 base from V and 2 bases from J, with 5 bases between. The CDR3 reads CASSLGGNYGYTS. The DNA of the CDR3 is TGTGCCAGCAGTTTAGGGGGGAACTATGGCTACACCTCC.

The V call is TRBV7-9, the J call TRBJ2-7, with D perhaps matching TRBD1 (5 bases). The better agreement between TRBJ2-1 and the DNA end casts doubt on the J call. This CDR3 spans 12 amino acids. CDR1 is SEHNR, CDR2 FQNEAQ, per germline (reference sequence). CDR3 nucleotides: TGTGCCAGCAGGCCTCAGGGTAATGAGCAGTTCTTC. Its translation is CASRPQGNEQFF.

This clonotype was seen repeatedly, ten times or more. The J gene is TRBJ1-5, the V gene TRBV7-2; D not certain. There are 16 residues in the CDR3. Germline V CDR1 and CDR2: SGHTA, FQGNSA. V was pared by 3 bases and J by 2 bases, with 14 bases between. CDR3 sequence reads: CASSFGRGGGNQPQHF. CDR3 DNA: TGTGCCAGCAGCTTCGGACGGGGAGGAGGCAATCAGCCCCAGCATTTT.

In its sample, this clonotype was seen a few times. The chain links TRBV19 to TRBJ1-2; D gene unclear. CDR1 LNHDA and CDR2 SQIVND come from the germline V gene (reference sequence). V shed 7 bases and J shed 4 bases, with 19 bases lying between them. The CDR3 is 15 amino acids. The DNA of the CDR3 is TGTGCCAGTACCCGGGATACCCCGCCTAGCTATGGCTACACCTTC. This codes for CASTRDTPPSYGYTF.

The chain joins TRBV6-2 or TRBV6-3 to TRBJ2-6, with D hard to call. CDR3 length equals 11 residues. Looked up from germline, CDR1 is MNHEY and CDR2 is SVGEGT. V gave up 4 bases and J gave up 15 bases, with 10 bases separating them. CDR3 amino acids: CASSSVDALTF. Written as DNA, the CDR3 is TGTGCCAGCAGTTCGGTTGACGCCCTGACTTTC.

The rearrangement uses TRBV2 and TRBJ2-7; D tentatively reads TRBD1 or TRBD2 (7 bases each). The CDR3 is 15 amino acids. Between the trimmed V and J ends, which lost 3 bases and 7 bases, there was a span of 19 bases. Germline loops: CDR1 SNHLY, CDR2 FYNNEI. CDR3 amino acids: CASSDPRQGGNEQYF. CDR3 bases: TGTGCCAGCAGTGATCCTAGACAGGGAGGGAATGAGCAGTACTTC.

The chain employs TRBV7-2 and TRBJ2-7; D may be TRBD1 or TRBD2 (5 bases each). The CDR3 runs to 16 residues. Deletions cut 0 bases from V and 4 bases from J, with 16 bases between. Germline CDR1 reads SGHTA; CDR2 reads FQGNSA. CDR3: CASSLAPGTAGYEQYF. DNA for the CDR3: TGTGCCAGCAGCTTAGCACCTGGGACCGCTGGGTACGAGCAGTACTTC.

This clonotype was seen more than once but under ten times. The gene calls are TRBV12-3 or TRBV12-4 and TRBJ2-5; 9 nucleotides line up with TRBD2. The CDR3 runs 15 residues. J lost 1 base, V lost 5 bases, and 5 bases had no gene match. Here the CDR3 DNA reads TGTGCCAGCAGTCCCCCACTAGCGGGCCAAGAGACCCAGTACTTC. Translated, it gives CASSPPLAGQETQYF.

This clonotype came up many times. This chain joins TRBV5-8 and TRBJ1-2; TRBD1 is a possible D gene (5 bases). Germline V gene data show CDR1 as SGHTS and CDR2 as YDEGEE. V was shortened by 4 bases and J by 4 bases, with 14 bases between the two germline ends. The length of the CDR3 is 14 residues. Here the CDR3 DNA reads TGTGCCAGCAGCCGGACGGGGGGTGTCTATGGCTACACCTTC. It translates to CASSRTGGVYGYTF.

CDR3 protein: CASSPGRYRSNQPQHF. The CDR3 bases are TGCGCCAGCAGCCCGGGAAGATACAGAAGCAATCAGCCCCAGCATTTT. The chain has TRBV4-3 and TRBJ1-5; D not certain. Germline V gene data show CDR1 as LGHNA and CDR2 as YSLEER. V was cut by 4 bases and J by 1 base, with 14 bases left in between. CDR3 size: 16 residues.

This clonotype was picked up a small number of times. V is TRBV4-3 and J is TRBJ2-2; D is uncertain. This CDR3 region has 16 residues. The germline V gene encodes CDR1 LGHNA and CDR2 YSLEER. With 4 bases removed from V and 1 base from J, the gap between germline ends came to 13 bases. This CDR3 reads CASSRTLEVNTGELFF. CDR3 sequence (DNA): TGCGCCAGCAGCCGGACCCTCGAGGTGAACACCGGGGAGCTGTTTTTT.

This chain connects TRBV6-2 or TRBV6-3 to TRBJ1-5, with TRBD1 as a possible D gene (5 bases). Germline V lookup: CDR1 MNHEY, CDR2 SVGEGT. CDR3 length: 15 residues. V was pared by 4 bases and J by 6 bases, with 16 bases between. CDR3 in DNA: TGTGCCAGCAGTTTCTTCGGGGCGATCACTCAGCCCCAGCATTTT. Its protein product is CASSFFGAITQPQHF.

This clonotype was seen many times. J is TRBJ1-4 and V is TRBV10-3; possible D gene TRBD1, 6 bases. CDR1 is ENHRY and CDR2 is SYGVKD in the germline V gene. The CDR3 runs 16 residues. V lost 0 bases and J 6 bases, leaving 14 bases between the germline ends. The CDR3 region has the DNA TGTGCCATCAGTGAGTCAGGGACAACAGACTATGAAAAACTGTTTTTT. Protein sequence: CAISESGTTDYEKLFF.

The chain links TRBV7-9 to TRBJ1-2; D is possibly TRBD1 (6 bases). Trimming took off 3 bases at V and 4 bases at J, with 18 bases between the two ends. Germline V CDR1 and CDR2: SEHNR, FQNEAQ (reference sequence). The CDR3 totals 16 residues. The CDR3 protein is CASSLDRGTGSYGYTF. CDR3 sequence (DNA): TGTGCCAGCAGCTTGGACAGAGGCACAGGGAGCTATGGCTACACCTTC. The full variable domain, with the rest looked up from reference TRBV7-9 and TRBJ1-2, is DTGVSQNPRHKITKRGQNVTFRCDPISEHNRLYWYRQTLGQGPEFLTYFQNEAQLEKSRLLSDRFSAERPKGSFSTLEIQRTEQGDSAMYLCASSLDRGTGSYGYTFGSGTRLTVV.

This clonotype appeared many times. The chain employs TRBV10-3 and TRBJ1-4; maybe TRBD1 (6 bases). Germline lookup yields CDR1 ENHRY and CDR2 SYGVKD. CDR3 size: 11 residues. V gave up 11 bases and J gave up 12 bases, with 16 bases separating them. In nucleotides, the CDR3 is TGTGCCGCACAGGGAGCCGGTGAACTGTTTTTT. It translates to CAAQGAGELFF.

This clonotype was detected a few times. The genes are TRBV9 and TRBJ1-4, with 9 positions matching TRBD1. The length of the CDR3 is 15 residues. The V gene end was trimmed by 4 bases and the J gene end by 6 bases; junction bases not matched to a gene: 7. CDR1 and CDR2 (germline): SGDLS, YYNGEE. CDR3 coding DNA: TGTGCCAGCAGCCATCCCGGGACAGGGTATGAAAAACTGTTTTTT. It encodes CASSHPGTGYEKLFF. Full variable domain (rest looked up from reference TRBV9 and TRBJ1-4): DSGVTQTPKHLITATGQRVTLRCSPRSGDLSVYWYQQSLDQGLQFLIQYYNGEERAKGNILERFSAQQFPDLHSELNLSSLELGDSALYFCASSHPGTGYEKLFFGSGTQLSVL.

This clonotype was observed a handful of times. CDR3 sequence reads: CASSYHSIGGEQYF. Here the CDR3 DNA reads TGTGCCAGCAGTTACCACTCGATAGGGGGCGAGCAGTACTTC. The chain links TRBV6-2 or TRBV6-3 to TRBJ2-7; a weak D match, TRBD1 (6 bases). CDR3 length: 14 amino acids. V gave up 2 bases and J gave up 6 bases, with 14 bases separating them. Germline values: CDR1 MNHEY, CDR2 SVGEGT.

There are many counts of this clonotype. CDR3 DNA sequence: TGTGCCAGTAGCGCCGGGACGGAGACCCAGTACTTC. This sequence encodes CASSAGTETQYF. The gene calls are TRBV19 and TRBJ2-5; D tentatively fits TRBD1 or TRBD2 (5 bases each). The CDR3 covers 12 residues. Looked up from germline, CDR1 is LNHDA and CDR2 is SQIVND (reference sequence). Trimming left V 6 bases short and J 5 bases short, with 10 bases between. Complete variable domain (other parts from reference TRBV19 and TRBJ2-5): DGGITQSPKYLFRKEGQNVTLSCEQNLNHDAMYWYRQDPGQGLRLIYYSQIVNDFQKGDIAEGYSVSREKKESFPLTVTSAQKNPTAFYLCASSAGTETQYFGPGTRLLVL.

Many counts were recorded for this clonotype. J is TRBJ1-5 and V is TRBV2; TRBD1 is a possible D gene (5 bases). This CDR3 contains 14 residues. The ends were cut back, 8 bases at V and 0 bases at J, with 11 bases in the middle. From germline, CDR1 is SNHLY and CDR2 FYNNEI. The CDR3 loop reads CASADKYSNQPQHF. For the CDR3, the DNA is TGTGCCAGCGCGGACAAGTATAGCAATCAGCCCCAGCATTTT.

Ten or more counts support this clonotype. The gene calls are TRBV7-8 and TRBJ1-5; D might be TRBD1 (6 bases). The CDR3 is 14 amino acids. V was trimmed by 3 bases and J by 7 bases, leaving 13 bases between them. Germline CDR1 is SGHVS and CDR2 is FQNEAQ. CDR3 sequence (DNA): TGTGCCAGCAGCTTCTCAGGGGATGGGCAGCCCCAGCATTTT. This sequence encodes CASSFSGDGQPQHF.